This entry lists 7 T cell receptor beta chains sequenced from one sample in a study of CD8+ T cells in alopecia areata. Treatment noted: oral pan-JAK inhibitor, 5-10 mg twice daily. Sequencing templates came from extracted RNA that was reverse transcribed into cDNA. The table came from immunoSEQ multiplex PCR; TCRdb's copy has only in-frame clones and leaves some out. This table has 150,000 to 200,000 clones, roughly 50% appearing once. This specimen consisted of CD4+ T cells sorted from blood, obtained between weeks 55 and 65, from a patient treated with tofacitinib. These receptors were collected from a human donor with alopecia areata.

This chain connects TRBV5-1 to TRBJ1-1; 7 bases line up with TRBD1. Per the germline V gene, CDR1 is SGHRS and CDR2 is YFSETQ. V lost 3 bases, J lost 6 bases, and 8 bases stayed unmatched. The CDR3 is 14 residues long. CDR3 in DNA: TGCGCCAGCAGCTCGACAGGGTCGGTACCTGAAGCTTTCTTT. Protein: CASSSTGSVPEAFF.

This clone was recorded a few times. V is TRBV27 and J is TRBJ1-1; possible D gene TRBD1, 5 bases. CDR1 MNHEY and CDR2 SMNVEV come from the germline V gene (reference sequence). This CDR3 region has 15 residues. The V and J ends lost 4 bases and 5 bases respectively, with 17 bases between them. The CDR3 bases are TGTGCCAGCAGTTGGCGCCCAGGGTCGGGAACTGAAGCTTTCTTT. This translates into CASSWRPGSGTEAFF.

This clone was detected only a few times. The CDR3 sequence is CASSYSGQGASEQYF. The CDR3 DNA follows: TGTGCCAGCAGTTACTCGGGACAGGGGGCTAGCGAGCAGTACTTC. The chain couples TRBV6-5 to TRBJ2-7, with 12 bases aligning to TRBD1. Germline V gene data show CDR1 as MNHEY and CDR2 as SVGAGI. This CDR3 region has 15 residues. The V and J ends lost 0 bases and 6 bases, in that order; junction bases with no gene match: 3.

The gene calls are TRBV30 and TRBJ2-7, with D possibly matching TRBD1 (6 bases). Deletions cut 0 bases from V and 7 bases from J, with 19 bases between. Germline V gene data show CDR1 as GTSNPN and CDR2 as SVGIG (reference sequence). This CDR3 has 15 residues. CDR3 region: CAWSVPSPFQGEQYF. The DNA of the CDR3 is TGTGCCTGGAGTGTACCTAGTCCCTTCCAGGGGGAGCAGTACTTC.

The genes are TRBV5-1 and TRBJ2-7; 7 bases are shared with TRBD2. The V gene end was trimmed by 0 bases and the J gene end by 4 bases; junction bases not matched to a gene: 7. Germline CDR1 reads SGHRS; CDR2 reads YFSETQ. The CDR3 runs 15 residues. CDR3 nucleotide sequence: TGCGCCAGCAGCTTGGAAGGCGGGAGCCTTTACGAGCAGTACTTC. The encoded protein is CASSLEGGSLYEQYF.

The count of this clone is one. This chain joins TRBV4-1 and TRBJ2-5; D remains unclear. This CDR3 has 13 residues. The germline CDR1 and CDR2 sequences are MGHRA and YSYEKL. Trimming pared 0 bases from V and 5 bases from J, leaving 7 bases between. CDR3 nucleotides: TGCGCCAGCAGCCAAGATCGATTGGAGACCCAGTACTTC. It is translated as CASSQDRLETQYF.

This clone was seen only a few times. The chain recombines TRBV25-1 with TRBJ1-1, with D unclear. The CDR3 loop spans 13 amino acids. The germline V and J ends were trimmed by 2 bases and 11 bases, with 15 bases remaining between them. CDR1 is MGHDK and CDR2 is SYGVNS in the germline V gene. CDR3 coding DNA: TGTGCCAGCAGTGAAGGATTTCCCTCGGGGGCTTTCTTT. It codes for CASSEGFPSGAFF.